The clone carrying this TCR beta chain has at least ten counts. The antigen is not known. Separate cDNA molecules each had unique molecular identifiers attached to them. TCRdb called the 5' RACE reads again in MiXCR, with one record for every CDR3 protein. The sample shows over 45,000 distinct CDR3 sequences, around 6% of them seen only once. The data originate from a study of early T cells in non-severe SARS-CoV-2 infection. Study-wide background: Chains from this unsorted whole-blood bulk RNA could not be paired. The study's findings and limits: VDJdb matching favored anti-spike CD8 responses, missing private and CD4 specificities.

V shed 3 bases and J 8 bases; nucleotides not matched to a gene: 3. Germline values: CDR1 LGHNA, CDR2 YNFKEQ. The CDR3 has 14 residues. This sequence originates from an adult who was a healthcare worker with PCR-confirmed SARS-CoV-2 infection or an uninfected control (not recorded which). The chain recombines TRBV4-2 with TRBJ2-3, with 12 nucleotides matching TRBD1. What was sequenced was whole blood. DNA for the CDR3: TGTGCCAGCAGCCAGGGACAGGGGGCGCGTACGCAGTATTTT. It is translated as CASSQGQGARTQYF.